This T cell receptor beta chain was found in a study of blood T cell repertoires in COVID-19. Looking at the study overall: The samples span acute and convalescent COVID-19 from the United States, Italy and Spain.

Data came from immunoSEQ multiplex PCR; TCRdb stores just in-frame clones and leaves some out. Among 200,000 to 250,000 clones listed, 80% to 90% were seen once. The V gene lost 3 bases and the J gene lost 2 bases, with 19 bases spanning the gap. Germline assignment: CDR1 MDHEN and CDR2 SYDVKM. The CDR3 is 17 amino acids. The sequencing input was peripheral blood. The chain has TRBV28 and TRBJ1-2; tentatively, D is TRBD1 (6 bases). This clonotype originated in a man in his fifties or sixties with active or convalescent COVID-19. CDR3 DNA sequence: TGTGCCAGCAGTTTGGGGGGGGCGTATAGTGAAAACTATGGCTACACCTTC. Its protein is CASSLGGAYSENYGYTF.